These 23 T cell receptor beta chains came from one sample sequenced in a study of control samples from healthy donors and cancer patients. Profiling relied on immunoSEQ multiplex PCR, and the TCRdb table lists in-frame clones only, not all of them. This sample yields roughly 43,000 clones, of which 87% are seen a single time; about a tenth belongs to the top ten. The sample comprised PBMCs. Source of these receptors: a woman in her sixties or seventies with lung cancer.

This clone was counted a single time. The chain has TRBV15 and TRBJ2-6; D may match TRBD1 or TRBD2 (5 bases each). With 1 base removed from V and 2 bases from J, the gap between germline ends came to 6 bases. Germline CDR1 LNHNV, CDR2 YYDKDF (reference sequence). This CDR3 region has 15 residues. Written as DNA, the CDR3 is TGTGCCACCAGCAGAGGAGGGGCTGGGGCCAACGTCCTGACTTTC. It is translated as CATSRGGAGANVLTF.

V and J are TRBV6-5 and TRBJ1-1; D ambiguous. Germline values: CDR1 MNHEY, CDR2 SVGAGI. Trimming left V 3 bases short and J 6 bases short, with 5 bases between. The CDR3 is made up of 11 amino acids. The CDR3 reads CASSYGAEAFF. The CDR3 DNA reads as TGTGCCAGCAGTTATGGAGCTGAAGCTTTCTTT.

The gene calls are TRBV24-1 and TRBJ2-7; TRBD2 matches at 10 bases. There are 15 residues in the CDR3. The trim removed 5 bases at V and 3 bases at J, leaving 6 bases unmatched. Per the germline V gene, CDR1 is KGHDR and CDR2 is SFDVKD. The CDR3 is CATSGIAGGHYEQYF. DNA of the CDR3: TGTGCCACCAGTGGGATAGCGGGAGGCCACTACGAGCAGTACTTC.

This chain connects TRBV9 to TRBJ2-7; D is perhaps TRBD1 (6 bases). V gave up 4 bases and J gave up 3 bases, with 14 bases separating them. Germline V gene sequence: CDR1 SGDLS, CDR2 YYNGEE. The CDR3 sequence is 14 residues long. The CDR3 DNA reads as TGTGCCAGCAGCCCTCGGACAGAAAACTACGAGCAGTACTTC. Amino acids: CASSPRTENYEQYF.

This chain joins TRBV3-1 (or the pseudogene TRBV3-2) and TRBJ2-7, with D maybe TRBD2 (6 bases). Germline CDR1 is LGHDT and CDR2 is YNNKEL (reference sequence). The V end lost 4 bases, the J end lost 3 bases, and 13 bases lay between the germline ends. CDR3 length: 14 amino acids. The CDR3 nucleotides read TGTGCCAGCAGCCCGAGCGGGCGAAGCTACGAGCAGTACTTC. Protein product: CASSPSGRSYEQYF.

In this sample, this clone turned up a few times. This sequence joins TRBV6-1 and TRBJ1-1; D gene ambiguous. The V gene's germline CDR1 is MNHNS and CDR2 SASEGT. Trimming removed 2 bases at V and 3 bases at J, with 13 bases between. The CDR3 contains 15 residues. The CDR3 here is CASSEWSGYHTEAFF. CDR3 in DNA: TGTGCCAGCAGTGAATGGTCCGGGTATCACACTGAAGCTTTCTTT.

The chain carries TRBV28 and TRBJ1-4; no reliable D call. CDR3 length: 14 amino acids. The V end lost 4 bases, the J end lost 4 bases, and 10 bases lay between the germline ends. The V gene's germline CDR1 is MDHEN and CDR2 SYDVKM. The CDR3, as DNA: TGTGCCAGCAGTTACGGACGGTATAATGAAAAACTGTTTTTT. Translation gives CASSYGRYNEKLFF.

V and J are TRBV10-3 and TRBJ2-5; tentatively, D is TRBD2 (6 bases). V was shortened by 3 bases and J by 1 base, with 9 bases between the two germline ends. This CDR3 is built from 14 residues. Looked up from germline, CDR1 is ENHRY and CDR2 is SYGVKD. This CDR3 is CAISDLGGQETQYF. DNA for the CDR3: TGTGCCATCAGTGACTTGGGAGGCCAAGAGACCCAGTACTTC.

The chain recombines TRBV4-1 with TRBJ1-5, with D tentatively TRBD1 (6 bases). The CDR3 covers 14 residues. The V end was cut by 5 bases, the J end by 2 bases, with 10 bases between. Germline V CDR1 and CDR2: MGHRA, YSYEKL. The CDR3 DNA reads TGCGCCAGCAGCGTCGGACAGCGCAATCAGCCCCAGCATTTT. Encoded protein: CASSVGQRNQPQHF.

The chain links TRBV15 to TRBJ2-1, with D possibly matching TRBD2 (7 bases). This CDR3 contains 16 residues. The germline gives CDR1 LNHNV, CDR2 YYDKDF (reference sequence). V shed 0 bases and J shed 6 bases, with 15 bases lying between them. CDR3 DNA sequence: TGTGCCACCAGCAGAGATCCGGGGGAGGGGGTCAATGAGCAGTTCTTC. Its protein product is CATSRDPGEGVNEQFF.

CDR3 DNA: TGTGCCAGTAGTTCACAGGGGGTTCAGCCCCAGCATTTT. It yields the protein CASSSQGVQPQHF. This rearrangement joins TRBV19 to TRBJ1-5; 8 nucleotides agree with TRBD1. Losses at the gene ends were 5 bases for V and 6 bases for J; bases not matched to a gene: 3. CDR3 length equals 13 residues. Germline CDR1 reads LNHDA; CDR2 reads SQIVND (reference sequence). Together with reference TRBV19 and TRBJ1-5, the CDR3 gives the full variable domain: DGGITQSPKYLFRKEGQNVTLSCEQNLNHDAMYWYRQDPGQGLRLIYYSQIVNDFQKGDIAEGYSVSREKKESFPLTVTSAQKNPTAFYLCASSSQGVQPQHFGDGTRLSIL.

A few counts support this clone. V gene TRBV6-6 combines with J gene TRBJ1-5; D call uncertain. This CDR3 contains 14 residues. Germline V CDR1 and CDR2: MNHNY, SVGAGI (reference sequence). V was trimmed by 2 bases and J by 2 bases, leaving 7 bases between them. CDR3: CASSYTEGNQPQHF. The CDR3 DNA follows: TGTGCCAGCAGTTACACCGAGGGCAATCAGCCCCAGCATTTT.

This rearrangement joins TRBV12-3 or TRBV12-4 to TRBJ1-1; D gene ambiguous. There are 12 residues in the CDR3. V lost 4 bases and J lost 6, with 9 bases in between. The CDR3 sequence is CASSWLGSEAFF. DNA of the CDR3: TGTGCCAGCAGTTGGTTAGGGTCTGAAGCTTTCTTT.

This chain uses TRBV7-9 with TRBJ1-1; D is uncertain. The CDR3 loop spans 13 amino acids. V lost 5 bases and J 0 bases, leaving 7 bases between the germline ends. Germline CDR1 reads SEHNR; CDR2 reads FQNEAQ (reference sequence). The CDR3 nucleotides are TGTGCCAGCAGCCAAAGGCTGAACACTGAAGCTTTCTTT. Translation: CASSQRLNTEAFF.

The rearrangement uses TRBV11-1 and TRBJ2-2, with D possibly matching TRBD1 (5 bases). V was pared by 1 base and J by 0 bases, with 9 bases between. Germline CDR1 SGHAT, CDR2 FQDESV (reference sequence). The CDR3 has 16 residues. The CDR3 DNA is TGTGCCAGCAGCTTAGAAGGGGCCTCGAACACCGGGGAGCTGTTTTTT. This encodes CASSLEGASNTGELFF.

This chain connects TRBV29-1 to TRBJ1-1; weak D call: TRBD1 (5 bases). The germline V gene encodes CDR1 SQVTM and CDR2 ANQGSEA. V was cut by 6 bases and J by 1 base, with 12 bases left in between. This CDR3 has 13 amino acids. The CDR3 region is CSVSRARNTEAFF. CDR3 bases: TGCAGCGTATCCAGGGCGCGGAACACTGAAGCTTTCTTT.

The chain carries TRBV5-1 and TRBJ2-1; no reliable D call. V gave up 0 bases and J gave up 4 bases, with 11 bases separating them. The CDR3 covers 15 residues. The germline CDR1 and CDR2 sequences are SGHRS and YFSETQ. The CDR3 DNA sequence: TGCGCCAGCAGCTTGGACCATACGGCATACAATGAGCAGTTCTTC. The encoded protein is CASSLDHTAYNEQFF.

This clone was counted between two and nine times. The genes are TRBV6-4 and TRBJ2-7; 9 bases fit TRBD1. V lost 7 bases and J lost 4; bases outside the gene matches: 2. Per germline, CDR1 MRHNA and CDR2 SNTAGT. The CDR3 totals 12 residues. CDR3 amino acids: CASKDRGYEQYF. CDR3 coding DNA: TGTGCCAGCAAGGACAGGGGATACGAGCAGTACTTC.

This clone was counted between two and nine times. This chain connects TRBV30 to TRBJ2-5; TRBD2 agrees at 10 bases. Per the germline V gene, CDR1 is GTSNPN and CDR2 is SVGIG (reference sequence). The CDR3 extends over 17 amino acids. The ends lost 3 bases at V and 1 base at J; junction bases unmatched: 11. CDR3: CAWSLTLAGGPQETQYF. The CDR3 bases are TGTGCCTGGAGCCTTACCTTAGCGGGAGGCCCCCAAGAGACCCAGTACTTC. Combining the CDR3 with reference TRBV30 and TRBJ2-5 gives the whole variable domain SQTIHQWPATLVQPVGSPLSLECTVEGTSNPNLYWYRQAAGRGLQLLFYSVGIGQISSEVPQNLSASRPQDRQFILSSKKLLLSDSGFYLCAWSLTLAGGPQETQYFGPGTRLLVL.

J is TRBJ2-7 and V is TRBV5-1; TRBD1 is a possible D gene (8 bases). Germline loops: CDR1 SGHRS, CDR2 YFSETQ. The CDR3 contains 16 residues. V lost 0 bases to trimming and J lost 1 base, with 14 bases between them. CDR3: CASSLAGQGGSYEQYF. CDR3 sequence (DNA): TGCGCCAGCAGCTTGGCTGGACAGGGAGGGTCCTACGAGCAGTACTTC.

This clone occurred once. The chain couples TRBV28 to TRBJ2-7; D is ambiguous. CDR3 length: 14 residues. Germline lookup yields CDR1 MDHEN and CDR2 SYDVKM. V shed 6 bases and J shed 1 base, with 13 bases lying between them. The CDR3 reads CASSEVVGSYEQYF. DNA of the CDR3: TGTGCCAGCAGCGAAGTAGTTGGTTCCTACGAGCAGTACTTC.

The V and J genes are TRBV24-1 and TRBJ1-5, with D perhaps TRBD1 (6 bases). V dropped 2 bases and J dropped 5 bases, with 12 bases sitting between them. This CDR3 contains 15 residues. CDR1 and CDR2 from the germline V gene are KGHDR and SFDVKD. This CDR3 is CATSDSGTQYQPQHF. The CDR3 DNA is TGTGCCACCAGTGATTCCGGGACACAATATCAGCCCCAGCATTTT.

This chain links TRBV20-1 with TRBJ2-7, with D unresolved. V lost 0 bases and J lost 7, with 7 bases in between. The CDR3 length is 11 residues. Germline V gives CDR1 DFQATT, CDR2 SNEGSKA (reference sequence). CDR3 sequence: CSARDSPEQYF. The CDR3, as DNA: TGCAGTGCTAGAGATAGTCCGGAGCAGTACTTC.